A single TCR beta chain is shown here with its context. These data come from a study of OX40 agonist ivuxolimab in advanced cancers. About the study: Dose-escalation patients had hepatocellular carcinoma, melanoma, renal cell or head and neck cancer.

Assay: immunoSEQ multiplex PCR; the TCRdb copy retains only in-frame clones and omits some. Altogether 98,000 or so clones are present, about 88% being singletons, with the ten largest covering 0.8% to 0.9%. CDR1 and CDR2 from the germline V gene are SGHTA and FQGTGA. The CDR3 is 14 amino acids. Trimming stripped 5 bases from V and 4 bases from J, with 14 bases between. The chain joins TRBV7-3 to TRBJ1-1; possible D gene TRBD1, 5 bases. Source: CD4+ or CD8+ T cells sorted from blood, taken in a trial of the OX40 agonist ivuxolimab. The clonotype was recovered from an adult with an advanced solid tumor such as melanoma, head and neck, liver or kidney cancer. For the CDR3, the DNA is TGTGCCAGCAGCCCCGGGGCCGGGGGCACTGAAGCTTTCTTT. It yields the protein CASSPGAGGTEAFF.